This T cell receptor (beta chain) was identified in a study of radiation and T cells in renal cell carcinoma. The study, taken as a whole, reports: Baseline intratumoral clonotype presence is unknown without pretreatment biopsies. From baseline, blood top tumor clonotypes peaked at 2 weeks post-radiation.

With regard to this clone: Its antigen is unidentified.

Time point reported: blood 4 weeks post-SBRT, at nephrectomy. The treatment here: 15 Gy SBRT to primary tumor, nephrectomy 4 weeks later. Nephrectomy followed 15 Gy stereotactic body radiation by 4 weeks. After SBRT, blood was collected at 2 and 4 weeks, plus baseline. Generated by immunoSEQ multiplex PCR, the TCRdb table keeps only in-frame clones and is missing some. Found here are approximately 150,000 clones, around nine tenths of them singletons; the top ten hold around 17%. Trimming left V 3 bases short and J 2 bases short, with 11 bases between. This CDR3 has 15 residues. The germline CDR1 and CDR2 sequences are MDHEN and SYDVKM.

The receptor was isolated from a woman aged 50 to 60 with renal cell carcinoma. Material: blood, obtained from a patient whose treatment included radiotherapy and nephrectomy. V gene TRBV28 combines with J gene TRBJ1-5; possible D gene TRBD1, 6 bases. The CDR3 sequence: CASSFFAGGNQPQHF. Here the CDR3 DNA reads TGTGCCAGCAGTTTTTTTGCAGGGGGCAATCAGCCCCAGCATTTT. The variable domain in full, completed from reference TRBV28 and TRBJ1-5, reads DVKVTQSSRYLVKRTGEKVFLECVQDMDHENMFWYRQDPGLGLRLIYFSYDVKMKEKGDIPEGYSVSREKKERFSLILESASTNQTSMYLCASSFFAGGNQPQHFGDGTRLSIL.